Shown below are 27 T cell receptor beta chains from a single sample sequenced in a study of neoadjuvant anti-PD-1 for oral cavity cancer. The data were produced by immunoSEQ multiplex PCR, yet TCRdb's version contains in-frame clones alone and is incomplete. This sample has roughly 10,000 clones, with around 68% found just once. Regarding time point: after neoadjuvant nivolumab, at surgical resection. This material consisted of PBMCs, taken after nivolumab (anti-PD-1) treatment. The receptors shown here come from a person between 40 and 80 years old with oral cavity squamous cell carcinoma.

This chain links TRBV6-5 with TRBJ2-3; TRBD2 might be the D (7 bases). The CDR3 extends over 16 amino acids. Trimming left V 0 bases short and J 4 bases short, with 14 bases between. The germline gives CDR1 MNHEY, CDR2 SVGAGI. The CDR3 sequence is CASSYSLGAGADTQYF. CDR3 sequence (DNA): TGTGCCAGCAGTTACTCTTTGGGGGCGGGAGCAGATACGCAGTATTTT.

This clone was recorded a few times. In nucleotides, the CDR3 is TGCGCCAGCAGTCCGGGCCGAGATCAGCCCCAGCATTTT. Amino acids: CASSPGRDQPQHF. The chain combines TRBV10-1 with TRBJ1-5; D remains ambiguous. Germline CDR1 WNHNN, CDR2 SYGVQD (reference sequence). The germline V and J ends were trimmed by 5 bases and 5 bases, with 10 bases remaining between them. The CDR3 has 13 residues.

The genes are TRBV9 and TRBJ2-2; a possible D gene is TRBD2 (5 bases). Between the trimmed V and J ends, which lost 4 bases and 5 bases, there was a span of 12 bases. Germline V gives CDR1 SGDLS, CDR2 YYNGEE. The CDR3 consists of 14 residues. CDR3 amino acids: CASSPRGQTGELFF. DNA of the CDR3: TGTGCCAGCAGCCCCCGAGGGCAAACCGGGGAGCTGTTTTTT.

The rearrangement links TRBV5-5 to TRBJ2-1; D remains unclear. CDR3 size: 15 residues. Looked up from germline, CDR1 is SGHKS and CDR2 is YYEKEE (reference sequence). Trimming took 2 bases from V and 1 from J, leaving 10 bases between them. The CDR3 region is CASSLSGTSYNEQFF. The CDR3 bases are TGTGCCAGCAGCTTAAGTGGCACTTCCTACAATGAGCAGTTCTTC.

The CDR3 sequence: CASSETIAGGTDTQYF. CDR3 coding DNA: TGTGCCAGCAGTGAAACGATCGCGGGAGGCACAGATACGCAGTATTTT. The chain joins TRBV6-1 to TRBJ2-3; TRBD2 aligns across 7 bases. Germline loops: CDR1 MNHNS, CDR2 SASEGT. This CDR3 spans 16 amino acids. V lost 2 bases to trimming and J lost 1 base; unmatched junction nucleotides: 6.

Here the CDR3 DNA reads TGTGCCAGCAGTTGGGACAGGGGAGATGGCTACACCTTC. This encodes CASSWDRGDGYTF. This chain joins TRBV6-1 and TRBJ1-2, with 10 bases matching TRBD1. Germline values: CDR1 MNHNS, CDR2 SASEGT. The CDR3 contains 13 residues. V lost 5 bases, J lost 6 bases, and 3 bases stayed unmatched.

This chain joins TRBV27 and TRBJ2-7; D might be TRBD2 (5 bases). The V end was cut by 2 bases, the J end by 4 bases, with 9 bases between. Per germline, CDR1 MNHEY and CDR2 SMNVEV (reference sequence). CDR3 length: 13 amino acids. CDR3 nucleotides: TGTGCCAGCAGTTTAGACGGGATGTACGAGCAGTACTTC. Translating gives CASSLDGMYEQYF.

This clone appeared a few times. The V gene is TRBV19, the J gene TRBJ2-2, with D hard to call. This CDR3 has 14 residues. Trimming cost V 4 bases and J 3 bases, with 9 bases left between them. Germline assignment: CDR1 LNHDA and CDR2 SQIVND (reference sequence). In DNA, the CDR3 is TGTGCCAGTAGTACAGGAACCTACACCGGGGAGCTGTTTTTT. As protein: CASSTGTYTGELFF.

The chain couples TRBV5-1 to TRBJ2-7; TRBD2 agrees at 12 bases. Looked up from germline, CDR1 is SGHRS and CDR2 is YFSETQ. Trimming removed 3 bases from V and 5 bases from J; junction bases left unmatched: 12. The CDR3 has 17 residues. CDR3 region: CASSSLAGGPFKDEQYF. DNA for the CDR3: TGCGCCAGCAGCTCCCTAGCGGGAGGGCCGTTCAAAGACGAGCAGTACTTC.

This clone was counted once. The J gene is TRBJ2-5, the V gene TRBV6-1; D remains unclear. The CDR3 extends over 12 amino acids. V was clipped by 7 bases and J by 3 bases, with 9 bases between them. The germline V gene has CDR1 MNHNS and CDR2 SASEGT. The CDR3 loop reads CASTWVKETQYF. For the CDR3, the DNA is TGTGCCAGCACGTGGGTGAAAGAGACCCAGTACTTC.

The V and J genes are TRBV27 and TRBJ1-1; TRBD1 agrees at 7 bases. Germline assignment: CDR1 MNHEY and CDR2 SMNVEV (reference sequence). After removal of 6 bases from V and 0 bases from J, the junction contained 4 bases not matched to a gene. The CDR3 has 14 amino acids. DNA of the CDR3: TGTGCCAGCAGCGAGAGGGGGCTGAACACTGAAGCTTTCTTT. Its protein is CASSERGLNTEAFF.

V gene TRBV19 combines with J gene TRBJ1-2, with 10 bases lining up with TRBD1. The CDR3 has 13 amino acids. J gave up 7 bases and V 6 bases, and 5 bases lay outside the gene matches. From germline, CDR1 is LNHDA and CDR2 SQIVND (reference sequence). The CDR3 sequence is CASRDRGTGGYTF. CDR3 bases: TGTGCCAGTAGGGACAGGGGGACAGGTGGCTACACCTTC.

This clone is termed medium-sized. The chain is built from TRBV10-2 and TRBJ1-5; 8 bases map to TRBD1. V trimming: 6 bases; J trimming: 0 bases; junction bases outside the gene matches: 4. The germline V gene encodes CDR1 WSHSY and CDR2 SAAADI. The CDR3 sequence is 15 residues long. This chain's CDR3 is CASRTGEYSNQPQHF. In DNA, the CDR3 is TGCGCCAGCAGGACAGGGGAATATAGCAATCAGCCCCAGCATTTT.

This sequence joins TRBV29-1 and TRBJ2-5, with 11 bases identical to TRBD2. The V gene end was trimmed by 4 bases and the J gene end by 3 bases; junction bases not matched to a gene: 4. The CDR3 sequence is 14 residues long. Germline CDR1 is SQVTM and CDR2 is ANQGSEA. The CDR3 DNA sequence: TGCAGCGTTGTTGCTAGCGGGAGGAAAGAGACCCAGTACTTC. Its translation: CSVVASGRKETQYF.

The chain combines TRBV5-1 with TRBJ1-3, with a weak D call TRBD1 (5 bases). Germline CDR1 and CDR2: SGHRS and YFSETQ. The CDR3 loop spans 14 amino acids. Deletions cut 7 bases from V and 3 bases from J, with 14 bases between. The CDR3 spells CASHPQGGGNTIYF. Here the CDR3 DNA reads TGCGCCAGCCACCCGCAGGGTGGTGGAAACACCATATATTTT.

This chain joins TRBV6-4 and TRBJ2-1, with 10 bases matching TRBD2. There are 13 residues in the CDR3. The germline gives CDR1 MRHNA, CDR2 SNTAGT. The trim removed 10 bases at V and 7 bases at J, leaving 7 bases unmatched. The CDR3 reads CATSGTSENEQFF. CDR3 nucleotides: TGTGCCACCTCCGGGACTAGCGAGAATGAGCAGTTCTTC.

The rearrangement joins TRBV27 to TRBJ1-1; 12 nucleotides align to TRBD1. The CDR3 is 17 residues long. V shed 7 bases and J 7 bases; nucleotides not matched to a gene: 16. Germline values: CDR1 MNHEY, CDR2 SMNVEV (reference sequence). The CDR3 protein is CASKGTGGRTLQNEAFF. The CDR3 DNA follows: TGTGCCAGCAAGGGGACAGGGGGCCGGACGCTCCAAAATGAAGCTTTCTTT.

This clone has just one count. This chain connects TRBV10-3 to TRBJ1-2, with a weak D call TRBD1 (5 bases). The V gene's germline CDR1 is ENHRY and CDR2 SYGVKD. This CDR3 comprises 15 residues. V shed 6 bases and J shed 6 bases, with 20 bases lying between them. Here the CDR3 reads CAISLRDGHLHGYTF. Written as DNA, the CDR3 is TGTGCCATCAGCCTCCGGGACGGACACCTCCATGGCTACACCTTC.

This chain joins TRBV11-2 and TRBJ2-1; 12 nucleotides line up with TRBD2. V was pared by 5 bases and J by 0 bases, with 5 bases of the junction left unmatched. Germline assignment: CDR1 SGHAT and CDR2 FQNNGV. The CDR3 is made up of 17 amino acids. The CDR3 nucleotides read TGTGCCAGCAGCCACGGACTAGCGGGGAGCTCCTACAATGAGCAGTTCTTC. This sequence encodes CASSHGLAGSSYNEQFF.

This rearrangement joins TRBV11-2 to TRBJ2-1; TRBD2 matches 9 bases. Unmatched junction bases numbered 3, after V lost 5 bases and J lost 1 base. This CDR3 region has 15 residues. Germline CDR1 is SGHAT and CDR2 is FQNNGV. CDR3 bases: TGTGCCAGCAGCGTGACTAGCGGTTCCTACAATGAGCAGTTCTTC. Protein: CASSVTSGSYNEQFF.

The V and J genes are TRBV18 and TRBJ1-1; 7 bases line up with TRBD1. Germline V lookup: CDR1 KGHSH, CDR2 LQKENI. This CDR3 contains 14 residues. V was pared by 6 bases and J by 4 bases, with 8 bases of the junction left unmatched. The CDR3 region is CASSPPTGVTEAFF. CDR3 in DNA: TGTGCCAGCTCGCCCCCCACAGGGGTCACTGAAGCTTTCTTT.

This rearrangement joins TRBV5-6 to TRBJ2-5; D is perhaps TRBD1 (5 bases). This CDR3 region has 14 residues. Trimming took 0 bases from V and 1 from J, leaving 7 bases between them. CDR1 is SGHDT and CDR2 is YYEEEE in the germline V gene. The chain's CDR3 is CASSLVTGQETQYF. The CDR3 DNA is TGTGCCAGCAGCTTGGTAACAGGCCAAGAGACCCAGTACTTC.

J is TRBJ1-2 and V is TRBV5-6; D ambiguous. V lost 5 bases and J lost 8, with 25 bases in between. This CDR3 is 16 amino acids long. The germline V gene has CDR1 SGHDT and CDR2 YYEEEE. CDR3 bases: TGTGCCAGCAGGAACCGGGCGGGCCTTGCGAGTGGGGGCTACACCTTC. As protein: CASRNRAGLASGGYTF.

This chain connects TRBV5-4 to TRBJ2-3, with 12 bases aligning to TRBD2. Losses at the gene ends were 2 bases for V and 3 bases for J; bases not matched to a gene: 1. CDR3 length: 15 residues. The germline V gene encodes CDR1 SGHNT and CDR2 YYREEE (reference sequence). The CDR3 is CASSFGTSGTDTQYF. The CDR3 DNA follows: TGTGCCAGCAGCTTTGGGACTAGCGGGACAGATACGCAGTATTTT.

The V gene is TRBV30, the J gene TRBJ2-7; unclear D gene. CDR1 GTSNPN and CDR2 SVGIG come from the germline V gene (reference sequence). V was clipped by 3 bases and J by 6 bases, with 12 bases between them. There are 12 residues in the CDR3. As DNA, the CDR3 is TGTGCCTGGAGCAAGGGTCTCACCGAGCAGTACTTC. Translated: CAWSKGLTEQYF. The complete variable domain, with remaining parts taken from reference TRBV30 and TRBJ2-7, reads SQTIHQWPATLVQPVGSPLSLECTVEGTSNPNLYWYRQAAGRGLQLLFYSVGIGQISSEVPQNLSASRPQDRQFILSSKKLLLSDSGFYLCAWSKGLTEQYFGPGTRLTVT.

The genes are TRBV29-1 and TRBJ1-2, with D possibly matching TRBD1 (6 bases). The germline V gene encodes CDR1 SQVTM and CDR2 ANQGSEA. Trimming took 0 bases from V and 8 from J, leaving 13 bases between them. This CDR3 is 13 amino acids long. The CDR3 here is CSVEDQQGRGYTF. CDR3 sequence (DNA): TGCAGCGTTGAAGATCAACAGGGTCGAGGCTACACCTTC.

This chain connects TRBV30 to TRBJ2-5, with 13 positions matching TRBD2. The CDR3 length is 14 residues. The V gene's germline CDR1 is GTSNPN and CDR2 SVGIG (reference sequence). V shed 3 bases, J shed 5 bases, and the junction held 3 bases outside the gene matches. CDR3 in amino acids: CAWSALAGGETQYF. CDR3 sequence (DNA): TGTGCCTGGAGCGCACTAGCGGGAGGGGAGACCCAGTACTTC. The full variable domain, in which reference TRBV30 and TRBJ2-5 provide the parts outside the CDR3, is SQTIHQWPATLVQPVGSPLSLECTVEGTSNPNLYWYRQAAGRGLQLLFYSVGIGQISSEVPQNLSASRPQDRQFILSSKKLLLSDSGFYLCAWSALAGGETQYFGPGTRLLVL.